The 17 T cell receptor beta chains below come from one sample, sequenced in a study of cytomegalovirus exposure and HLA in healthy donors. The PCR ran on 60 Vbeta and 13 Jbeta primers. Method: immunoSEQ multiplex PCR; TCRdb's copy keeps in-frame clones and lacks some. The sample has about 110,000 clones; around 88% are singletons. The sequencing input was PBMCs. The receptors originated from a middle-aged man in good health and CMV-seronegative.

This chain links TRBV19 with TRBJ1-1; 7 positions agree with TRBD1. This CDR3 region has 14 residues. Trimming removed 4 bases from V and 5 bases from J; junction bases left unmatched: 7. Germline CDR1 reads LNHDA; CDR2 reads SQIVND (reference sequence). In nucleotides, the CDR3 is TGTGCCAGTAGTACCGACAGGGCGGGTACTGAAGCTTTCTTT. This gives the protein CASSTDRAGTEAFF. The whole variable domain, remainder taken from reference TRBV19 and TRBJ1-1, is DGGITQSPKYLFRKEGQNVTLSCEQNLNHDAMYWYRQDPGQGLRLIYYSQIVNDFQKGDIAEGYSVSREKKESFPLTVTSAQKNPTAFYLCASSTDRAGTEAFFGQGTRLTVV.

The rearrangement joins TRBV2 to TRBJ2-7, with D unresolved. Germline V CDR1 and CDR2: SNHLY, FYNNEI. The CDR3 has 13 residues. The V end lost 4 bases, the J end lost 6 bases, and 13 bases lay between the germline ends. CDR3 DNA sequence: TGTGCCAGCAGTGCCGAGGTGGGTGGCGAGCAGTACTTC. Its translation is CASSAEVGGEQYF.

This clone was detected a few times. This chain uses TRBV6-6 with TRBJ2-7; weak D call: TRBD2 (5 bases). Germline loops: CDR1 MNHNY, CDR2 SVGAGI (reference sequence). There are 14 residues in the CDR3. The V end lost 6 bases, the J end lost 6 bases, and 18 bases lay between the germline ends. CDR3 coding DNA: TGTGCCAGCAGGGCTGCCTTCCGGGATGGCGAGCAGTACTTC. This gives the protein CASRAAFRDGEQYF.

The genes are TRBV5-1 and TRBJ1-1; D gene ambiguous. V lost 0 bases to trimming and J lost 5 bases, with 17 bases between them. This CDR3 spans 16 amino acids. Germline CDR1 SGHRS, CDR2 YFSETQ. The CDR3 nucleotides are TGCGCCAGCAGCTTGGAGGTGGTGGGGAGCGGTACTGAAGCTTTCTTT. Translating it yields CASSLEVVGSGTEAFF. The whole variable domain, filled in from reference TRBV5-1 and TRBJ1-1, reads KAGVTQTPRYLIKTRGQQVTLSCSPISGHRSVSWYQQTPGQGLQFLFEYFSETQRNKGNFPGRFSGRQFSNSRSEMNVSTLELGDSALYLCASSLEVVGSGTEAFFGQGTRLTVV.

The chain uses TRBV6-1 and TRBJ2-2; a weak D match, TRBD1 (6 bases). This CDR3 is 14 amino acids long. CDR1 and CDR2 (germline): MNHNS, SASEGT. V lost 5 bases and J lost 2, with 9 bases in between. Written as DNA, the CDR3 is TGTGCCAGCAGTCCGGGACAAAACACCGGGGAGCTGTTTTTT. The encoded protein is CASSPGQNTGELFF.

Concerning this clone itself: One end of the junction is discordant with germline, which a read error may explain. This chain connects TRBV7-3 to TRBJ2-1; the match to TRBD1 covers 8 bases. Per the germline V gene, CDR1 is SGHTA and CDR2 is FQGTGA. CDR3 length: 13 residues. CDR3 region: CASSLTGGNEQFF. The CDR3 DNA reads as TGTGCCAGCAGTTTAACAGGGGGCAATGAGCAGTTCTTC.

The rearrangement joins TRBV4-1 to TRBJ2-5, with D possibly TRBD1 on 5 matching bases. The CDR3 is 14 amino acids. Germline assignment: CDR1 MGHRA and CDR2 YSYEKL. V was shortened by 1 base and J by 3 bases, with 9 bases between the two germline ends. CDR3 amino acids: CASSQGEGEETQYF. Written as DNA, the CDR3 is TGCGCCAGCAGCCAAGGAGAAGGGGAAGAGACCCAGTACTTC.

This clone has a single count. The chain has TRBV29-1 and TRBJ2-1; TRBD1 is a possible D gene (6 bases). Trimming shortened V by 7 bases and J by 7 bases, and 20 bases separated the two germline ends. This CDR3 comprises 14 residues. Germline CDR1 SQVTM, CDR2 ANQGSEA. CDR3 sequence: CSAVGGGVLNEQFF. DNA for the CDR3: TGCAGCGCCGTAGGGGGTGGGGTACTAAATGAGCAGTTCTTC.

The chain links TRBV5-1 to TRBJ2-7, with D unresolved. The CDR3 contains 17 residues. V shed 0 bases and J shed 5 bases, with 21 bases lying between them. Germline-derived CDR1 and CDR2 are SGHRS and YFSETQ. The CDR3 bases are TGCGCCAGCAGCTTGGGGCTTCGCTCCTCTCCGAGCGACGAGCAGTACTTC. Its translation: CASSLGLRSSPSDEQYF.

V and J are TRBV30 and TRBJ1-1; no clear D gene. The CDR3 length is 14 residues. Germline loops: CDR1 GTSNPN, CDR2 SVGIG (reference sequence). With 0 bases removed from V and 1 base from J, the gap between germline ends came to 9 bases. The CDR3 sequence: CAWSVGARNTEAFF. CDR3 in DNA: TGTGCCTGGAGTGTGGGCGCCCGGAACACTGAAGCTTTCTTT.

This chain connects TRBV4-1 to TRBJ2-5, with D possibly matching TRBD2 (5 bases). Germline CDR1 reads MGHRA; CDR2 reads YSYEKL. This CDR3 is built from 16 residues. The V gene lost 1 base and the J gene lost 5 bases, with 17 bases spanning the gap. The CDR3 region has the DNA TGCGCCAGCAGCCAAGTGCCCCGCGGAGGTTTGGAGACCCAGTACTTC. Its translation is CASSQVPRGGLETQYF.

The chain uses TRBV29-1 and TRBJ2-2; D might be TRBD1 (5 bases). V was clipped by 6 bases and J by 6 bases, with 14 bases between them. The length of the CDR3 is 13 residues. Germline values: CDR1 SQVTM, CDR2 ANQGSEA. The CDR3 loop is CSVGRVTSGELFF. In DNA, the CDR3 is TGCAGCGTAGGCAGGGTGACATCCGGGGAGCTGTTTTTT.

V usage is TRBV28 and J usage is TRBJ1-5; possible D gene TRBD1, 5 bases. Per germline, CDR1 MDHEN and CDR2 SYDVKM. Trimming took 1 base from V and 7 from J, leaving 5 bases between them. The CDR3 extends over 12 amino acids. CDR3 sequence reads: CASSLSGQPQHF. In DNA, the CDR3 is TGTGCCAGCAGTTTATCAGGGCAGCCCCAGCATTTT.

This chain connects TRBV19 to TRBJ2-3; 7 nucleotides match TRBD1. This CDR3 region has 14 residues. Germline CDR1 and CDR2: LNHDA and SQIVND (reference sequence). Trimming cost V 4 bases and J 2 bases; bases outside gene matches: 3. Written as DNA, the CDR3 is TGTGCCAGTAGTAGGGACAGAATCACAGATACGCAGTATTTT. Amino acid sequence: CASSRDRITDTQYF.

This chain joins TRBV9 and TRBJ2-5; 8 bases match TRBD2. CDR1 is SGDLS, CDR2 YYNGEE, per germline. V was pared by 0 bases and J by 1 base, with 5 bases of the junction left unmatched. The CDR3 spans 16 residues. CDR3 protein: CASSVAGGGFQETQYF. CDR3 coding DNA: TGTGCCAGCAGCGTAGCCGGCGGGGGGTTCCAAGAGACCCAGTACTTC. The full variable domain, in which reference TRBV9 and TRBJ2-5 provide the parts outside the CDR3, is DSGVTQTPKHLITATGQRVTLRCSPRSGDLSVYWYQQSLDQGLQFLIQYYNGEERAKGNILERFSAQQFPDLHSELNLSSLELGDSALYFCASSVAGGGFQETQYFGPGTRLLVL.

To note about this clone: The sample has other DNA sequences that encode this CDR3 too. The CDR3 loop reads CSVVGTGGIYEQYF. The CDR3 region has the DNA TGCAGCGTCGTCGGGACAGGGGGTATCTACGAGCAGTACTTC. The chain is built from TRBV29-1 and TRBJ2-7, with 11 bases identical to TRBD1. CDR3 length: 14 amino acids. Losses at the gene ends were 6 bases for V and 3 bases for J; bases not matched to a gene: 7. CDR1 is SQVTM and CDR2 is ANQGSEA in the germline V gene.

In this sample, this clone turned up a few times. The sample carries other DNA sequences with the same CDR3. V gene TRBV2 combines with J gene TRBJ2-5, with 16 positions matching TRBD2. After removal of 3 bases from V and 2 bases from J, the junction contained 0 bases not matched to a gene. Germline lookup yields CDR1 SNHLY and CDR2 FYNNEI. This CDR3 has 16 residues. CDR3 residues: CASSEGLAGGQETQYF. CDR3 bases: TGTGCCAGCAGTGAGGGACTAGCGGGGGGGCAAGAGACCCAGTACTTC.